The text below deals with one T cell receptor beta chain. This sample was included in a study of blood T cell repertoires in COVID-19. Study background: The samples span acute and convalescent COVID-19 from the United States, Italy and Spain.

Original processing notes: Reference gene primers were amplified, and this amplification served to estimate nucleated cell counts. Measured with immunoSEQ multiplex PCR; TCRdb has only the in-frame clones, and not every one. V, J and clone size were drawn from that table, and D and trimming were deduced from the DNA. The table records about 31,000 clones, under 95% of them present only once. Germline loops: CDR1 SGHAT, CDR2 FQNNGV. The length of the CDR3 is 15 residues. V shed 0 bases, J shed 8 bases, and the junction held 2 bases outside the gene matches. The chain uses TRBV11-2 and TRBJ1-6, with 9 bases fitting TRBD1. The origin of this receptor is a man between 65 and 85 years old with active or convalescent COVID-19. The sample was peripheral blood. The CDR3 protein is CASSLETGGDSPLHF. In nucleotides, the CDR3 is TGTGCCAGCAGCTTAGAGACAGGGGGTGATTCACCCCTCCACTTT.